The entry below gives a single T cell receptor beta chain sequence along with its context. What it recognizes is unknown. The germline gives CDR1 MNHNS, CDR2 SASEGT. The CDR3 consists of 13 residues. V was pared by 6 bases and J by 5 bases, with 12 bases between. The sample originates from a study of T cells in Graves' hyperthyroidism and ophthalmopathy. Overall study results and limits: A 13 V-J signature model discriminated ophthalmopathy versus stable hyperthyroidism.

Exclusion of patients followed from uncontrolled infection, other autoimmune disease, pregnancy or lactation. The authors took PBMCs from roughly 9.7 ml fresh peripheral blood. Template material for amplifying TCR beta CDR3 regions consisted of RNA transcripts. The HTBI primer set drove a first-round RT-PCR of the TCR CDR3. Via MiXCR, TCRdb re-called the multiplex PCR reads, giving one row per CDR3 protein. The sample lists 300,000 to 450,000 distinct CDR3 sequences; roughly 13% were seen once. The J gene is TRBJ2-3, the V gene TRBV6-1; D remains ambiguous. The specimen was blood. The receptor was derived from a young woman with Graves' hyperthyroidism. CDR3 region: CASSRLHGDTQYF. CDR3 bases: TGTGCCAGCAGCCGACTCCATGGAGATACGCAGTATTTT.